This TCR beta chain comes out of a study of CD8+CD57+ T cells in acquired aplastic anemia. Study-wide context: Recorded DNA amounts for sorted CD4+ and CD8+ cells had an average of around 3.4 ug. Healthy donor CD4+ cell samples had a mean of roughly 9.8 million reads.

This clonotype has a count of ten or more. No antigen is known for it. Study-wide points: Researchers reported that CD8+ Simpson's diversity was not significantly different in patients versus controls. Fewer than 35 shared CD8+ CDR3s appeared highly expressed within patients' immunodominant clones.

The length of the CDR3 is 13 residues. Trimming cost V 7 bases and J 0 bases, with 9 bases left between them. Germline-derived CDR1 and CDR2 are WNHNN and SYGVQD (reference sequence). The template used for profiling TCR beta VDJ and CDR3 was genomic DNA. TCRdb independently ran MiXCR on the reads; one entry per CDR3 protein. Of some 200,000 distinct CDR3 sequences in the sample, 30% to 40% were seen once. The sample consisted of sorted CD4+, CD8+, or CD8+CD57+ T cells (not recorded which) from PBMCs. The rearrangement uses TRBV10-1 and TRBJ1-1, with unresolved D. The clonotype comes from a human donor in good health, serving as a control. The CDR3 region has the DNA TGCGCCAGCAAGAGGGAATTGAACACTGAAGCTTTCTTT. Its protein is CASKRELNTEAFF.